The 3 T cell receptor beta chains below were found in one sample sequenced in a study of CD8 T cells in ankylosing spondylitis. Study conclusions and caveats: Blood from ankylosing spondylitis patients appeared to carry a characteristic roughly eight-variant TCR beta motif.

Each CDR3 protein is one row after TCRdb ran MiXCR on the 5' RACE reads. The data contain over 600,000 distinct CDR3 sequences, 15% to 20% of them seen just once; the ten biggest clones take up around a fifth. Their recognized antigens are unknown. Sequencing input: blood, either unsorted or a sorted T cell fraction (not recorded which). The receptors stem from a male donor with ankylosing spondylitis.

This chain joins TRBV3-1 and TRBJ1-3; D might be TRBD1 (6 bases). Deletions cut 5 bases from V and 3 bases from J, with 11 bases between. Looked up from germline, CDR1 is LGHDT and CDR2 is YNNKEL (reference sequence). CDR3 length: 14 amino acids. The CDR3 sequence is CASSATGDGNTIYF. The DNA of the CDR3 is TGTGCCAGCAGCGCGACAGGAGATGGAAACACCATATATTTT.

This chain joins TRBV20-1 and TRBJ2-3; D could derive from TRBD1 or TRBD2 (5 bases each). The CDR3 spans 14 residues. Per the germline V gene, CDR1 is DFQATT and CDR2 is SNEGSKA (reference sequence). The V end lost 3 bases, the J end lost 0 bases, and 10 bases lay between the germline ends. The CDR3 DNA follows: TGCAGTGCTAGTGTGTGGGGGAGCACAGATACGCAGTATTTT. It codes for CSASVWGSTDTQYF.

This clonotype was observed a handful of times. This chain's CDR3 is CASSSWWGDSYEQYF. CDR3 nucleotides: TGTGCCAGCAGCAGCTGGTGGGGCGATTCCTACGAGCAGTACTTC. V gene TRBV3-1 combines with J gene TRBJ2-7, with D tentatively TRBD1 (5 bases). CDR1 and CDR2 (germline): LGHDT, YNNKEL (reference sequence). Trimming removed 5 bases at V and 1 base at J, with 15 bases between. The CDR3 totals 15 residues.